The next 15 T cell receptor beta chains were all read from a single sample in a study of human T cells and chemical hapten exposure. Time point in this sample: pre-sensitization, week 0. The treatment denotes: therapeutic diphenylcyclopropenone sensitization with weekly scalp DPC. One entry per CDR3 protein, called by TCRdb with MiXCR from the RACE reads. The data contain fewer than 200,000 distinct CDR3 sequences, around 30% of them singletons. The specimen was whole blood, collected in connection with sensitization to the hapten diphenylcyclopropenone (DPC). These receptors all stem from a woman aged 25 to 39 with alopecia areata. Some clones in this sample may be carry-over from other donors' samples.

This clonotype has only a few counts. This chain joins TRBV6-5 and TRBJ2-5, with 9 nucleotides matching TRBD2. Germline values: CDR1 MNHEY, CDR2 SVGAGI. This CDR3 has 16 residues. V gave up 0 bases and J gave up 5 bases; unmatched junction bases: 7. Written as DNA, the CDR3 is TGTGCCAGCAGTTACTCGATCGGCACTAGCGGGGAGACCCAGTACTTC. Translating gives CASSYSIGTSGETQYF.

The chain joins TRBV18 to TRBJ1-5, with TRBD1 matching 7 bases. Germline-derived CDR1 and CDR2 are KGHSH and LQKENI. This CDR3 has 17 residues. The V gene end was trimmed by 6 bases and the J gene end by 6 bases; junction bases not matched to a gene: 17. In nucleotides, the CDR3 is TGTGCCAGCTCTCACAAGGCACCGGACAGGATAGGTCAGCCCCAGCATTTT. This sequence encodes CASSHKAPDRIGQPQHF.

The rearrangement links TRBV2 to TRBJ1-1; maybe TRBD1 (5 bases). Trimming shortened V by 6 bases and J by 0 bases, and 17 bases separated the two germline ends. CDR1 and CDR2 from the germline V gene are SNHLY and FYNNEI. The CDR3 totals 16 residues. The CDR3 is CASSSVGGEMNTEAFF. For the CDR3, the DNA is TGTGCCAGCAGCTCGGTGGGGGGGGAAATGAACACTGAAGCTTTCTTT.

V gene TRBV18 combines with J gene TRBJ1-5; D gene ambiguous. V was trimmed by 6 bases and J by 2 bases, leaving 8 bases between them. This CDR3 comprises 13 residues. The V gene's germline CDR1 is KGHSH and CDR2 LQKENI. CDR3 sequence: CASSWGRNQPQHF. The CDR3 DNA is TGTGCCAGCTCGTGGGGTCGCAATCAGCCCCAGCATTTT.

The rearrangement links TRBV28 to TRBJ2-3, with 10 positions matching TRBD2. Looked up from germline, CDR1 is MDHEN and CDR2 is SYDVKM. The CDR3 totals 16 residues. Germline trimming cut 4 bases from V and 1 base from J; bases unmatched to any gene: 5. CDR3 DNA sequence: TGTGCCAGCAGTTCCCCGACTAGCGGGCGCACAGATACGCAGTATTTT. Translation gives CASSSPTSGRTDTQYF. Combining the CDR3 with reference TRBV28 and TRBJ2-3 gives the whole variable domain DVKVTQSSRYLVKRTGEKVFLECVQDMDHENMFWYRQDPGLGLRLIYFSYDVKMKEKGDIPEGYSVSREKKERFSLILESASTNQTSMYLCASSSPTSGRTDTQYFGPGTRLTVL.

The CDR3 protein is CASSEEVRHTSYEQYF. CDR3 sequence (DNA): TGTGCCAGCAGTGAAGAAGTCAGGCACACTTCCTACGAGCAGTACTTC. This chain links TRBV6-1 with TRBJ2-7; D is unclear. This CDR3 has 16 residues. Trimming cost V 1 base and J 1 base, with 14 bases left between them. Germline lookup yields CDR1 MNHNS and CDR2 SASEGT.

V is TRBV28 and J is TRBJ2-5, with 8 bases lining up with TRBD2. Germline CDR1 is MDHEN and CDR2 is SYDVKM. The length of the CDR3 is 13 residues. The CDR3 reads CAVTLADQETQYF. CDR3 nucleotide sequence: TGTGCGGTTACACTAGCGGACCAAGAGACCCAGTACTTC.

The CDR3 loop reads CASGRGTGELFF. The DNA for the CDR3 is TGCGCCAGCGGGAGGGGAACCGGGGAGCTGTTTTTT. V and J are TRBV4-3 and TRBJ2-2; 7 bases fit TRBD2. CDR1 and CDR2 from the germline V gene are LGHNA and YSLEER. This CDR3 region has 12 residues. V lost 8 bases to trimming and J lost 5 bases; unmatched junction nucleotides: 2.

The table lists this clonotype with a few counts. The chain carries TRBV28 and TRBJ2-1; D is uncertain. Germline V CDR1 and CDR2: MDHEN, SYDVKM. CDR3 length: 11 residues. Trimming took 2 bases from V and 11 from J, leaving 7 bases between them. CDR3 coding DNA: TGTGCCAGCAGTTTAGGGCCCCAGCAGTTCTTC. Its protein is CASSLGPQQFF.

This clonotype was found a few times. One junction end disagrees with the germline gene, perhaps due to a read error. The chain couples TRBV6-1 to TRBJ1-1, with 7 bases lining up with TRBD1. This CDR3 is 10 amino acids long. CDR1 and CDR2 (germline): MNHNS, SASEGT. CDR3 region: CASSRQGTRF. The CDR3 region has the DNA TGTGCCAGTTCCCGACAGGGAACCCGTTTT.

This clonotype came up a few times. This chain uses TRBV5-1 with TRBJ2-4, with D possibly being TRBD2 (6 bases). CDR3 length: 20 amino acids. The germline CDR1 and CDR2 sequences are SGHRS and YFSETQ. Trimming removed 4 bases from V and 0 bases from J, with 26 bases in between. CDR3 residues: CASSTRSGSSSSLAKNIQYF. The DNA of the CDR3 is TGCGCCAGCAGCACCCGGAGCGGGTCCTCAAGTTCGTTAGCCAAAAACATTCAGTACTTC.

This clonotype occurred a few times. V gene TRBV13 combines with J gene TRBJ1-2, with D perhaps matching TRBD1 (5 bases). CDR3 length: 15 amino acids. Looked up from germline, CDR1 is PRHDT and CDR2 is FYEKMQ (reference sequence). V was cut by 5 bases and J by 2 bases, with 15 bases left in between. This chain's CDR3 is CASSNRDGRNYGYTF. For the CDR3, the DNA is TGTGCCAGCAGCAACCGGGACGGAAGGAACTATGGCTACACCTTC.

J is TRBJ2-3 and V is TRBV20-1; 10 bases line up with TRBD2. V shed 0 bases, J shed 4 bases, and the junction held 10 bases outside the gene matches. Germline V lookup: CDR1 DFQATT, CDR2 SNEGSKA (reference sequence). The CDR3 totals 17 residues. CDR3 protein: CSARDGGASGSADTQYF. The CDR3 DNA is TGCAGTGCTAGAGATGGAGGGGCTAGCGGGAGTGCAGATACGCAGTATTTT.

The V and J genes are TRBV6-5 and TRBJ1-1; weak D call: TRBD1 (5 bases). Germline loops: CDR1 MNHEY, CDR2 SVGAGI. The CDR3 runs to 11 residues. The V end lost 6 bases, the J end lost 11 bases, and 13 bases lay between the germline ends. The CDR3 loop is CASSSGGLAFF. DNA for the CDR3: TGTGCCAGCAGCTCCGGGGGTCTGGCTTTCTTT.

The V gene is TRBV6-1, the J gene TRBJ1-4; 7 nucleotides agree with TRBD1. The CDR3 covers 14 residues. Trimming removed 0 bases from V and 5 bases from J; junction bases left unmatched: 0. Germline CDR1 reads MNHNS; CDR2 reads SASEGT. CDR3 protein: CASSEAQGNEKLFF. CDR3 nucleotide sequence: TGTGCCAGCAGTGAAGCACAGGGGAATGAAAAACTGTTTTTT.